The sequence of this T cell receptor beta chain was determined in a study of T cells in Graves' hyperthyroidism and ophthalmopathy. Amplification of TCR beta CDR3 regions used RNA as the template. TCR CDR3 regions were first amplified by RT-PCR with HTBI primers. Using its own MiXCR run on the multiplex PCR reads, TCRdb lists one record per CDR3 protein. The sample has about 700,000 distinct CDR3 sequences; 14% are singletons. Trimming took 1 base from V and 10 from J, leaving 14 bases between them. Germline loops: CDR1 MNHEY, CDR2 SMNVEV (reference sequence). The CDR3 is made up of 15 amino acids. The origin of this receptor is a woman younger than 35 with Graves' hyperthyroidism. The sequenced material came from blood. The chain employs TRBV27 and TRBJ1-6; weak D call: TRBD1 (5 bases). Here the CDR3 DNA reads TGTGCCAGCAGTTTATTGGGGGGGTCTGGCTCACCCCTCCACTTT. It is translated as CASSLLGGSGSPLHF.